Shown below are 10 T cell receptor beta chains from a single sample sequenced in a study of CD8 T cells in ankylosing spondylitis. TCRdb passed the 5' RACE reads through MiXCR, listing each CDR3 protein once. The table has some 340,000 distinct CDR3 sequences, 14% to 15% seen once. Sequenced input: blood, either unsorted or a sorted T cell fraction (not recorded which). The receptors stem from a male donor with ankylosing spondylitis or in good health (not recorded which).

The rearrangement uses TRBV14 and TRBJ2-2; D is unresolved. This CDR3 contains 15 residues. Germline V gives CDR1 SGHDN, CDR2 FVKESK. V shed 0 bases and J shed 1 base, with 6 bases lying between them. The CDR3: CASSQDSRNTGELFF. The DNA of the CDR3 is TGTGCCAGCAGCCAAGATAGCCGGAACACCGGGGAGCTGTTTTTT.

In its sample, this clonotype was seen many times. CDR3 amino acids: CASIRLDNTEAFF. The CDR3, as DNA: TGTGCCAGCATCCGCCTGGATAACACTGAAGCTTTCTTT. The gene calls are TRBV12-3 or TRBV12-4 and TRBJ1-1; D is ambiguous. The CDR3 spans 13 residues. V lost 7 bases to trimming and J lost 2 bases, with 11 bases between them.

The chain uses TRBV7-2 and TRBJ2-7; D gene ambiguous. Germline CDR1 reads SGHTA; CDR2 reads FQGNSA. CDR3 length: 14 amino acids. The germline V and J ends were trimmed by 5 bases and 4 bases, with 15 bases remaining between them. DNA of the CDR3: TGTGCCAGCAGCCCAGTGGGGTTTGAATACGAGCAGTACTTC. The encoded protein is CASSPVGFEYEQYF.

The J gene is TRBJ1-1, the V gene TRBV11-2; D is unclear. In germline, CDR1 is SGHAT, CDR2 FQNNGV. Trimming removed 0 bases at V and 5 bases at J, with 4 bases between. This CDR3 spans 12 amino acids. This chain's CDR3 is CASSLETTEAFF. DNA of the CDR3: TGTGCCAGCAGCTTAGAAACTACTGAAGCTTTCTTT.

The V gene is TRBV6-2 or TRBV6-3, the J gene TRBJ2-5; tentatively, D is TRBD2 (5 bases). With 6 bases removed from V and 7 bases from J, the gap between germline ends came to 24 bases. CDR1 MNHEY and CDR2 SVGEGT come from the germline V gene. The CDR3 extends over 16 amino acids. CDR3 loop: CASSIESRGLRGTQYF. CDR3 coding DNA: TGTGCCAGCAGCATTGAATCACGGGGTCTTCGGGGGACCCAGTACTTC.

This clonotype has only a few counts. V and J are TRBV3-1 and TRBJ2-6, with 7 bases matching TRBD1. J lost 4 bases, V lost 3 bases, and 12 bases had no gene match. Germline CDR1 and CDR2: LGHDT and YNNKEL (reference sequence). CDR3 size: 18 residues. This CDR3 is CASSQDRGGALGANVLTF. In nucleotides, the CDR3 is TGTGCCAGCAGCCAGGATCGAGGGGGCGCCCTCGGGGCCAACGTCCTGACTTTC.

V is TRBV20-1 and J is TRBJ2-7; D is ambiguous. Germline V gene data show CDR1 as DFQATT and CDR2 as SNEGSKA (reference sequence). V lost 6 bases to trimming and J lost 0 bases, with 18 bases between them. This CDR3 comprises 15 residues. CDR3 DNA: TGCAGTGCCAATGGGCCGGCGAAGGGCTCCTACGAGCAGTACTTC. It yields the protein CSANGPAKGSYEQYF.

This clonotype turned up a few times. This chain links TRBV12-3 or TRBV12-4 with TRBJ1-2, with 8 bases lining up with TRBD1. There are 14 residues in the CDR3. Trimming took 6 bases from V and 6 from J; bases not matched to a gene: 9. CDR3 loop: CASRSGLDRDGYTF. The CDR3 DNA reads as TGTGCCAGCAGGAGCGGTTTGGACAGGGATGGCTACACCTTC.

The chain employs TRBV5-1 and TRBJ2-2; no reliable D call. This CDR3 has 13 amino acids. V was clipped by 4 bases and J by 7 bases, with 11 bases between them. Germline CDR1 is SGHRS and CDR2 is YFSETQ. The CDR3 coding sequence is TGCGCCAGCAGCACGGGCCTTAGCGGGGAGCTGTTTTTT. It is translated as CASSTGLSGELFF. The full variable domain, rest sourced from reference TRBV5-1 and TRBJ2-2, is KAGVTQTPRYLIKTRGQQVTLSCSPISGHRSVSWYQQTPGQGLQFLFEYFSETQRNKGNFPGRFSGRQFSNSRSEMNVSTLELGDSALYLCASSTGLSGELFFGEGSRLTVL.

The sample holds a few counts of this clonotype. The chain couples TRBV5-4 to TRBJ1-3; 7 bases are shared with TRBD1. The CDR3 contains 15 residues. The ends lost 4 bases at V and 7 bases at J; junction bases unmatched: 11. Germline V gene data show CDR1 as SGHNT and CDR2 as YYREEE (reference sequence). The CDR3 is CASSPSTGTGNTIYF. CDR3 nucleotide sequence: TGTGCCAGCAGCCCGTCGACAGGGACGGGGAACACCATATATTTT.